Each of the 31 T cell receptor beta chains below was sequenced from the same sample in a study of T cell responses to AZD1222 COVID-19 vaccine. Clones were read by immunoSEQ multiplex PCR, and TCRdb kept only the in-frame ones, dropping some. This sample yields approximately 150,000 clones, of which over 75% are seen a single time; about 5% belongs to the top ten. The material was peripheral blood, obtained 28 days after the second dose of the MenACWY control vaccine. The receptors were sampled from an adult who received the MenACWY meningococcal vaccine as a control.

This chain joins TRBV7-2 and TRBJ2-3; 8 bases are shared with TRBD1. CDR1 SGHTA and CDR2 FQGNSA come from the germline V gene. CDR3 length equals 14 residues. V lost 6 bases and J lost 1; bases outside the gene matches: 3. CDR3 amino acids: CASRSGGGTDTQYF. DNA for the CDR3: TGTGCCAGCAGATCAGGGGGCGGCACAGATACGCAGTATTTT.

This clone was seen more than once but under ten times. The chain couples TRBV4-3 to TRBJ2-3; TRBD2 is a possible D gene (6 bases). Looked up from germline, CDR1 is LGHNA and CDR2 is YSLEER. Trimming shortened V by 0 bases and J by 2 bases, and 21 bases separated the two germline ends. CDR3 length: 19 amino acids. The CDR3 bases are TGCGCCAGCAGCCAAGAATTTGAGTCGTTGGCGGGGTACACAGATACGCAGTATTTT. Translation gives CASSQEFESLAGYTDTQYF.

The chain carries TRBV5-1 and TRBJ1-1; D is unclear. The CDR3 length is 12 residues. CDR1 and CDR2 (germline): SGHRS, YFSETQ. Trimming cost V 1 base and J 4 bases, with 5 bases left between them. This chain's CDR3 is CASSLPSTEAFF. CDR3 nucleotides: TGCGCCAGCAGCTTGCCTAGCACTGAAGCTTTCTTT.

The CDR3 spells CASSLETPGTGELFF. DNA of the CDR3: TGCGCCAGCAGCCTGGAGACCCCCGGCACCGGGGAGCTGTTTTTT. The chain has TRBV5-1 and TRBJ2-2, with D uncertain. The CDR3 has 15 residues. Between the trimmed V and J ends, which lost 4 bases and 4 bases, there was a span of 14 bases. CDR1 and CDR2 from the germline V gene are SGHRS and YFSETQ. Full variable domain (rest looked up from reference TRBV5-1 and TRBJ2-2): KAGVTQTPRYLIKTRGQQVTLSCSPISGHRSVSWYQQTPGQGLQFLFEYFSETQRNKGNFPGRFSGRQFSNSRSEMNVSTLELGDSALYLCASSLETPGTGELFFGEGSRLTVL.

The chain is built from TRBV7-2 and TRBJ1-3; no clear D. Trimming pared 2 bases from V and 0 bases from J, leaving 5 bases between. Germline V lookup: CDR1 SGHTA, CDR2 FQGNSA. The CDR3 extends over 14 amino acids. Written as DNA, the CDR3 is TGTGCCAGCAGCTTAACCAGCTCTGGAAACACCATATATTTT. It translates to CASSLTSSGNTIYF.

This clone appeared once. The chain uses TRBV6-5 and TRBJ1-6; D is unclear. This CDR3 has 14 amino acids. Deletions cut 5 bases from V and 9 bases from J, with 14 bases between. CDR1 is MNHEY, CDR2 SVGAGI, per germline. The CDR3 nucleotides are TGTGCCAGCAGTCCAGTAAGTCCTCCTTCACCCCTCCACTTT. Its translation is CASSPVSPPSPLHF.

This chain connects TRBV25-1 to TRBJ1-1; 9 nucleotides align to TRBD1. Germline CDR1 and CDR2: MGHDK and SYGVNS. Trimming removed 6 bases from V and 6 bases from J; junction bases left unmatched: 11. This CDR3 contains 15 residues. CDR3 residues: CASSDPGQGDPEAFF. The DNA for the CDR3 is TGTGCCAGCAGCGATCCGGGACAGGGTGACCCTGAAGCTTTCTTT. The full variable domain, rest sourced from reference TRBV25-1 and TRBJ1-1, is EADIYQTPRYLVIGTGKKITLECSQTMGHDKMYWYQQDPGMELHLIHYSYGVNSTEKGDLSSESTVSRIRTEHFPLTLESARPSHTSQYLCASSDPGQGDPEAFFGQGTRLTVV.

This chain links TRBV2 with TRBJ2-5; D not resolved. The CDR3 runs 14 residues. Germline values: CDR1 SNHLY, CDR2 FYNNEI. With 1 base removed from V and 4 bases from J, the gap between germline ends came to 10 bases. In nucleotides, the CDR3 is TGTGCCAGCAGTGAAGAAACGTTTAGAGAGACCCAGTACTTC. Amino acids: CASSEETFRETQYF.

This rearrangement joins TRBV19 to TRBJ2-1; D remains unclear. With 7 bases removed from V and 10 bases from J, the gap between germline ends came to 14 bases. CDR3 length equals 12 residues. Germline loops: CDR1 LNHDA, CDR2 SQIVND (reference sequence). The DNA of the CDR3 is TGTGCCAGTACCCCTGGACGTAACGAGCAGTTCTTC. This encodes CASTPGRNEQFF.

The V and J genes are TRBV6-6 and TRBJ2-3, with 8 positions matching TRBD2. V dropped 5 bases and J dropped 4; count of bases not matched to a gene: 8. The CDR3 runs to 15 residues. Per the germline V gene, CDR1 is MNHNY and CDR2 is SVGAGI (reference sequence). CDR3 in amino acids: CASSPLTSGSDTQYF. As DNA, the CDR3 is TGTGCCAGCAGTCCCCTAACTAGCGGATCAGATACGCAGTATTTT.

This chain links TRBV24-1 with TRBJ1-2; 11 nucleotides match TRBD1. The CDR3 contains 17 residues. Germline V gene data show CDR1 as KGHDR and CDR2 as SFDVKD. The trim removed 3 bases at V and 7 bases at J, leaving 12 bases unmatched. CDR3 DNA sequence: TGTGCCACCAGTGATCCTCGCGGGACAGGGGGGTCCAGTGGCTACACCTTC. Translation gives CATSDPRGTGGSSGYTF.

The chain has TRBV2 and TRBJ2-1; D unclear. The CDR3 length is 14 residues. V lost 4 bases and J lost 4, with 11 bases in between. In germline, CDR1 is SNHLY, CDR2 FYNNEI. In DNA, the CDR3 is TGTGCCAGCAGTGTAAGTAAAGGTTACAATGAGCAGTTCTTC. Translation gives CASSVSKGYNEQFF. Supplemented by reference TRBV2 and TRBJ2-1, the full variable domain reads EPEVTQTPSHQVTQMGQEVILRCVPISNHLYFYWYRQILGQKVEFLVSFYNNEISEKSEIFDDQFSVERPDGSNFTLKIRSTKLEDSAMYFCASSVSKGYNEQFFGPGTRLTVL.

The V call is TRBV5-1, the J call TRBJ1-4, with 9 bases lining up with TRBD1. CDR3 length equals 16 residues. Germline CDR1 and CDR2: SGHRS and YFSETQ. After removal of 4 bases from V and 1 base from J, the junction contained 5 bases not matched to a gene. The CDR3 loop reads CASSPGDRVTNEKLFF. The CDR3 region has the DNA TGCGCCAGCAGCCCGGGGGACAGGGTAACTAATGAAAAACTGTTTTTT.

This clone turned up a few times. The chain links TRBV11-1 to TRBJ2-3; D is ambiguous. CDR1 and CDR2 (germline): SGHAT, FQDESV (reference sequence). There are 14 residues in the CDR3. V lost 1 base to trimming and J lost 3 bases, with 8 bases between them. CDR3 loop: CASSLGGRTDTQYF. DNA of the CDR3: TGTGCCAGCAGCTTAGGGGGTAGGACAGATACGCAGTATTTT.

J is TRBJ1-3 and V is TRBV10-1; TRBD1 aligns across 7 bases. The ends lost 3 bases at V and 0 bases at J; junction bases unmatched: 20. The CDR3 has 21 amino acids. Germline V CDR1 and CDR2: WNHNN, SYGVQD (reference sequence). CDR3 in amino acids: CASSEGGVWTVPYFSGNTIYF. DNA of the CDR3: TGCGCCAGCAGTGAAGGGGGCGTGTGGACAGTTCCATATTTCTCTGGAAACACCATATATTTT.

The gene calls are TRBV6-5 and TRBJ1-4; D is undetermined. The ends were cut back, 6 bases at V and 3 bases at J, with 11 bases in the middle. In germline, CDR1 is MNHEY, CDR2 SVGAGI. The CDR3 has 14 amino acids. CDR3 DNA: TGTGCCAGCAGCATGGGAGAGGCTAATGAAAAACTGTTTTTT. It specifies CASSMGEANEKLFF.

V is TRBV5-3 and J is TRBJ1-5; TRBD1 might be the D (5 bases). TRBV5-3 is noted as an ORF with a role that remains uncertain. V was shortened by 2 bases and J by 3 bases, with 12 bases between the two germline ends. This CDR3 contains 15 residues. CDR3 amino acids: CARSFTWTHNQPQHF. The CDR3 bases are TGTGCCAGAAGCTTTACATGGACACACAATCAGCCCCAGCATTTT.

This chain connects TRBV10-3 to TRBJ2-7; 9 nucleotides align to TRBD1. The junction had 10 bases not matched to a gene; V was cut back by 6 bases and J by 4 bases. Germline V gene lookup returns CDR1 ENHRY and CDR2 SYGVKD. The CDR3 is made up of 15 amino acids. The CDR3 coding sequence is TGTGCCATCAGGATGGACAGGGGCCTAATTTACGAGCAGTACTTC. It yields the protein CAIRMDRGLIYEQYF.

This clone was observed at least ten times. The chain carries TRBV25-1 and TRBJ2-4; D is unclear. Germline V gives CDR1 MGHDK, CDR2 SYGVNS. V lost 6 bases and J 5 bases, leaving 5 bases between the germline ends. CDR3 length equals 11 residues. CDR3 sequence: CASRGQNIQYF. CDR3 sequence (DNA): TGTGCCAGCAGGGGCCAAAACATTCAGTACTTC.

The count of this clone is one. The chain links TRBV7-9 to TRBJ1-3; TRBD1 matches 10 bases. The germline V gene has CDR1 SEHNR and CDR2 FQNEAQ (reference sequence). The CDR3 has 16 residues. V was clipped by 6 bases and J by 4 bases; unmatched bases: 9. CDR3 residues: CASRAGTGAAGNTIYF. In nucleotides, the CDR3 is TGTGCCAGCAGAGCCGGGACAGGGGCAGCGGGAAACACCATATATTTT.

The chain has TRBV9 and TRBJ2-1, with TRBD2 matching over 9 bases. Unmatched junction bases numbered 12, after V lost 6 bases and J lost 5 bases. Germline lookup yields CDR1 SGDLS and CDR2 YYNGEE. The CDR3 spans 16 residues. CDR3 DNA sequence: TGTGCCAGCACCCCCGTAGGGCGGGGGGGAAACAATGAGCAGTTCTTC. It encodes CASTPVGRGGNNEQFF.

The chain combines TRBV6-5 with TRBJ2-7; 7 nucleotides line up with TRBD1. The trim removed 2 bases at V and 2 bases at J, leaving 3 bases unmatched. The CDR3 totals 14 residues. Germline CDR1 is MNHEY and CDR2 is SVGAGI. The CDR3 bases are TGTGCCAGCAGTTACAGGGGGCGGCCCTACGAGCAGTACTTC. Its protein product is CASSYRGRPYEQYF.

This rearrangement joins TRBV19 to TRBJ1-1; D may be TRBD1 (5 bases). V lost 5 bases and J 2 bases, leaving 12 bases between the germline ends. The CDR3 length is 14 residues. Per germline, CDR1 LNHDA and CDR2 SQIVND (reference sequence). In DNA form, the CDR3 reads TGTGCCAGTAGTGTTCAGGGTGTCAACACTGAAGCTTTCTTT. Translating it yields CASSVQGVNTEAFF.

This chain connects TRBV2 to TRBJ1-6; D unresolved. Germline V lookup: CDR1 SNHLY, CDR2 FYNNEI. This CDR3 contains 13 residues. Trimming cost V 6 bases and J 0 bases, with 3 bases left between them. This CDR3 reads CASSLSYNSPLHF. In DNA form, the CDR3 reads TGTGCCAGCAGCCTCTCCTATAATTCACCCCTCCACTTT.

The gene calls are TRBV19 and TRBJ1-3; no reliable D call. The length of the CDR3 is 12 residues. The germline gives CDR1 LNHDA, CDR2 SQIVND (reference sequence). Trimming stripped 1 base from V and 8 bases from J, with 6 bases between. CDR3: CASSIVGHTIYF. The CDR3, as DNA: TGTGCCAGTAGTATAGTGGGCCACACCATATATTTT.

The chain carries TRBV29-1 and TRBJ2-1, with D uncertain. Germline V gene data show CDR1 as SQVTM and CDR2 as ANQGSEA. The CDR3 is made up of 15 amino acids. The V end was cut by 7 bases, the J end by 0 bases, with 16 bases between. The CDR3: CSATRQDISYNEQFF. The CDR3 DNA reads as TGCAGCGCAACCCGTCAGGATATCTCCTACAATGAGCAGTTCTTC.

V gene TRBV28 combines with J gene TRBJ1-6, with D hard to call. The V gene's germline CDR1 is MDHEN and CDR2 SYDVKM. Trimming took 8 bases from V and 7 from J, leaving 12 bases between them. This CDR3 spans 13 amino acids. CDR3 sequence reads: CASALGGNSPLHF. CDR3 bases: TGTGCCAGCGCCCTTGGAGGGAATTCACCCCTCCACTTT.

The table lists this clone with a few counts. This sequence joins TRBV6-2 or TRBV6-3 and TRBJ1-5; D not resolved. Between the trimmed V and J ends, which lost 0 bases and 3 bases, there was a span of 12 bases. This CDR3 spans 16 amino acids. Germline loops: CDR1 MNHEY, CDR2 SVGEGT. The CDR3 region is CASSYSGISYNQPQHF. The CDR3 DNA is TGTGCCAGCAGTTACTCCGGCATCTCCTACAATCAGCCCCAGCATTTT.

The V call is TRBV5-1, the J call TRBJ2-1, with D tentatively TRBD1 or TRBD2 (5 bases each). This CDR3 region has 13 residues. Between the trimmed V and J ends, which lost 0 bases and 9 bases, there was a span of 10 bases. Germline V lookup: CDR1 SGHRS, CDR2 YFSETQ. CDR3 region: CASSLGRAGEQFF. DNA of the CDR3: TGCGCCAGCAGCTTGGGCAGGGCGGGTGAGCAGTTCTTC.

The rearrangement uses TRBV7-9 and TRBJ2-2; D remains unclear. V gave up 7 bases and J gave up 0 bases, with 12 bases separating them. Per the germline V gene, CDR1 is SEHNR and CDR2 is FQNEAQ (reference sequence). This CDR3 has 15 amino acids. The CDR3 reads CASTLGGSNTGELFF. The CDR3 region has the DNA TGTGCCAGCACCCTGGGTGGGTCGAACACCGGGGAGCTGTTTTTT.

The rearrangement uses TRBV27 and TRBJ1-1; D is uncertain. V was shortened by 0 bases and J by 0 bases, with 8 bases between the two germline ends. CDR3 length: 15 amino acids. Per the germline V gene, CDR1 is MNHEY and CDR2 is SMNVEV (reference sequence). The CDR3 loop reads CASSLSPNLNTEAFF. Written as DNA, the CDR3 is TGTGCCAGCAGTTTATCCCCCAATTTGAACACTGAAGCTTTCTTT.